This T cell receptor beta chain was captured by sequencing in a study of radiotherapy plus CTLA-4 blockade in lung cancer. Produced via immunoSEQ multiplex PCR; TCRdb's table is partial and in-frame only. The table records 15,000 to 20,000 clones, about 83% of them present only once. In germline, CDR1 is SGHDT, CDR2 YYEEEE. With 4 bases clipped from V and 6 bases from J, the junction kept 8 bases outside the gene matches. The CDR3 spans 17 residues. Study-wide points: Tumor-origin TCR clones grew in blood after radiotherapy plus ipilimumab. Strongest reported response predictors: early blood clone changes and post-radiation interferon-beta.

Of note for this clone: What it binds is unknown.

Specimen: peripheral blood, collected from a patient treated with radiotherapy plus ipilimumab. The V gene is TRBV5-6, the J gene TRBJ2-3; the match to TRBD2 covers 16 bases. This TCR came from a human donor with non-small cell lung cancer whose response to radiotherapy plus ipilimumab could not be evaluated. CDR3 coding DNA: TGTGCCAGCAGCATGACCGGGACTAGCGGGAGGGGGGATACGCAGTATTTT. Translating it yields CASSMTGTSGRGDTQYF.